These 11 T cell receptor beta chains share one sample of origin, sequenced in a study of blood T cell repertoires in COVID-19. Clones were sequenced by immunoSEQ multiplex PCR, and TCRdb holds only the in-frame ones, with some missing. Of about 400,000 clones in the sample, around 89% are singletons; the top ten hold about 4.5%. The material sequenced was peripheral blood. These receptors were taken from a woman in her thirties with acute or convalescent COVID-19.

The rearrangement links TRBV11-2 to TRBJ1-1, with D possibly matching TRBD1 (6 bases). CDR1 is SGHAT, CDR2 FQNNGV, per germline. This CDR3 is 15 amino acids long. Trimming removed 0 bases at V and 1 base at J, with 9 bases between. CDR3 sequence reads: CASSLDGGGNTEAFF. DNA of the CDR3: TGTGCCAGCAGCTTAGATGGGGGCGGGAACACTGAAGCTTTCTTT.

The rearrangement joins TRBV24-1 to TRBJ1-4; 8 bases fit TRBD1. V gave up 4 bases and J gave up 8 bases; unmatched junction bases: 8. The CDR3 length is 15 residues. The germline CDR1 and CDR2 sequences are KGHDR and SFDVKD. CDR3 in DNA: TGTGCCACCAGTGACCCCGGACAGGGCCCCGAAAAACTGTTTTTT. Protein sequence: CATSDPGQGPEKLFF.

The chain is built from TRBV21-1 and TRBJ2-1; the table calls TRBD2, which could not be checked here. TRBV21-1 is noted as a pseudogene. CDR3 size: 18 residues. CDR3 sequence: CASSKEFSGVTIYNEQFF. The CDR3 nucleotides read TGTGCCAGCAGCAAAGAGTTTAGCGGGGTAACAATATACAATGAGCAGTTCTTC.

This chain uses TRBV28 with TRBJ1-4, with 9 bases matching TRBD1. The J segment lost 8 bases and the V segment lost 3 bases, leaving 4 bases of the junction unmatched. There are 14 residues in the CDR3. Germline V lookup: CDR1 MDHEN, CDR2 SYDVKM. The DNA for the CDR3 is TGTGCCAGCAGTTTTAATGGACAGGGGGAAAAACTGTTTTTT. Translated: CASSFNGQGEKLFF.

The rearrangement links TRBV19 to TRBJ1-5, with a possible D match to TRBD1 (5 bases). The V end lost 3 bases, the J end lost 6 bases, and 12 bases lay between the germline ends. The V gene's germline CDR1 is LNHDA and CDR2 SQIVND (reference sequence). The CDR3 is 14 amino acids. The CDR3 spells CASSISIQGQPQHF. The CDR3 nucleotides are TGTGCCAGTAGTATCTCCATCCAGGGTCAGCCCCAGCATTTT.

The rearrangement uses TRBV30 and TRBJ2-5; D gene uncertain. CDR1 GTSNPN and CDR2 SVGIG come from the germline V gene (reference sequence). This CDR3 comprises 12 residues. Trimming left V 3 bases short and J 3 bases short, with 8 bases between. CDR3 DNA: TGTGCCTGGAGGTCGGTCAAAGAGACCCAGTACTTC. Its translation is CAWRSVKETQYF. The entire variable domain, with the rest obtained from reference TRBV30 and TRBJ2-5, is as follows: SQTIHQWPATLVQPVGSPLSLECTVEGTSNPNLYWYRQAAGRGLQLLFYSVGIGQISSEVPQNLSASRPQDRQFILSSKKLLLSDSGFYLCAWRSVKETQYFGPGTRLLVL.

This chain links TRBV30 with TRBJ1-2; D is ambiguous. The CDR3 length is 13 residues. Trimming removed 3 bases at V and 0 bases at J, with 8 bases between. CDR1 is GTSNPN, CDR2 SVGIG, per germline (reference sequence). In DNA, the CDR3 is TGTGCCTGGAGCGCCGGGACTAACTATGGCTACACCTTC. Amino acid sequence: CAWSAGTNYGYTF. Filled out from reference TRBV30 and TRBJ1-2, the complete variable domain reads SQTIHQWPATLVQPVGSPLSLECTVEGTSNPNLYWYRQAAGRGLQLLFYSVGIGQISSEVPQNLSASRPQDRQFILSSKKLLLSDSGFYLCAWSAGTNYGYTFGSGTRLTVV.

CDR3 DNA sequence: TGTGCCACCAGCAGAGAATACCGGGGGGGGGAGACCCAGTACTTC. Its protein product is CATSREYRGGETQYF. V gene TRBV15 combines with J gene TRBJ2-5, with 8 bases fitting TRBD2. Germline loops: CDR1 LNHNV, CDR2 YYDKDF (reference sequence). CDR3 length: 15 residues. After removal of 0 bases from V and 5 bases from J, the junction contained 5 bases not matched to a gene.

This rearrangement joins TRBV5-1 to TRBJ1-4; TRBD1 matches 7 bases. Germline values: CDR1 SGHRS, CDR2 YFSETQ. The CDR3 is 14 amino acids. J was trimmed by 7 bases and V by 9 bases; bases with no gene match: 12. The CDR3 nucleotides are TGCGCCACAAAACAACAGGGGTCGGGTGAAAAACTGTTTTTT. Translation gives CATKQQGSGEKLFF.

The J gene is TRBJ2-5, the V gene TRBV18; no clear D gene. CDR3 size: 14 residues. CDR1 and CDR2 from the germline V gene are KGHSH and LQKENI. Trimming removed 0 bases at V and 7 bases at J, with 12 bases between. The CDR3 coding sequence is TGTGCCAGCTCACCACCGTCTCTTTACGGGACCCAGTACTTC. It yields the protein CASSPPSLYGTQYF.

The rearrangement uses TRBV5-4 and TRBJ2-3, with 8 bases lining up with TRBD1. Germline values: CDR1 SGHNT, CDR2 YYREEE (reference sequence). V lost 4 bases, J lost 0 bases, and 7 bases stayed unmatched. The CDR3 has 16 residues. CDR3 region: CASSLRTGRSTDTQYF. DNA for the CDR3: TGTGCCAGCAGCCTTCGGACAGGGCGAAGCACAGATACGCAGTATTTT.